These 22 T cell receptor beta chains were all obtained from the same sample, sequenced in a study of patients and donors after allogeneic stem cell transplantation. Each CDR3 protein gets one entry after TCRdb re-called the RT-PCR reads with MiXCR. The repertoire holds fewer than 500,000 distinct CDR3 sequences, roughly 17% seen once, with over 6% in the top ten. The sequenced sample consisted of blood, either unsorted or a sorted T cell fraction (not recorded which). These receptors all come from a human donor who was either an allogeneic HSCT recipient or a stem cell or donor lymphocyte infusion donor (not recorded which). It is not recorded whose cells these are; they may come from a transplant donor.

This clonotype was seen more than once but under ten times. CDR3 nucleotides: TGCGCCAGCAGCCAAGATCGGCGGGTAGCGGGGAGCACACACACAGATACGCAGTATTTT. Protein: CASSQDRRVAGSTHTDTQYF. V usage is TRBV4-1 and J usage is TRBJ2-3; 8 nucleotides agree with TRBD2. Germline CDR1 is MGHRA and CDR2 is YSYEKL. V was pared by 0 bases and J by 2 bases, with 16 bases of the junction left unmatched. The CDR3 is 20 residues long.

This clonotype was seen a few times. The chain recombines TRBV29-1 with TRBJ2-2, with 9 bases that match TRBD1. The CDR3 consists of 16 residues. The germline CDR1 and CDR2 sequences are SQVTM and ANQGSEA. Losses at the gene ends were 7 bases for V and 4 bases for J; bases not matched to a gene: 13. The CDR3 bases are TGCAGCGCAAAAGGGGGACAGGGTATTTTCACCGGGGAGCTGTTTTTT. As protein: CSAKGGQGIFTGELFF.

The CDR3 region has the DNA TGCGCCAGCAGCCCCGGAACAGCAGATAATGAAAAACTGTTTTTT. Residues: CASSPGTADNEKLFF. The chain links TRBV5-1 to TRBJ1-4, with D unresolved. This CDR3 region has 15 residues. Germline CDR1 reads SGHRS; CDR2 reads YFSETQ. Trimming pared 4 bases from V and 4 bases from J, leaving 14 bases between.

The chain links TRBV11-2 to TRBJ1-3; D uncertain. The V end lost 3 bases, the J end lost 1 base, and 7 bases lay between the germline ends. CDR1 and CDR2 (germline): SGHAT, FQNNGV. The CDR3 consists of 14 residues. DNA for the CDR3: TGTGCCAGCAGCTTCGAGGGATCTGGAAACACCATATATTTT. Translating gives CASSFEGSGNTIYF.

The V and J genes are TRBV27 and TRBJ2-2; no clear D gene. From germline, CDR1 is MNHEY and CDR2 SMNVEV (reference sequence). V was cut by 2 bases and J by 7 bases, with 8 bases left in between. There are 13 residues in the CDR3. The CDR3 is CASSLTVVGELFF. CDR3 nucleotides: TGTGCCAGCAGTTTAACGGTAGTCGGGGAGCTGTTTTTT.

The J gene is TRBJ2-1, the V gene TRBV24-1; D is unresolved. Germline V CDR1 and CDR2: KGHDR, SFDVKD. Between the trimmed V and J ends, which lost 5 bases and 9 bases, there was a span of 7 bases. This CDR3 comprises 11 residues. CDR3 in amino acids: CATSGTSEQFF. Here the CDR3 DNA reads TGTGCCACCAGTGGCACCAGTGAGCAGTTCTTC.

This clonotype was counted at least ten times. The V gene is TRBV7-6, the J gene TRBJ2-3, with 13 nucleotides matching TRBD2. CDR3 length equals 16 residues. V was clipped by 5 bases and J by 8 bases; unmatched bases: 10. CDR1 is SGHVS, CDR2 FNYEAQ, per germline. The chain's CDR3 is CASSPWTSGGLGTQYF. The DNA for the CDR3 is TGTGCCAGCAGCCCTTGGACTAGCGGGGGTCTAGGTACGCAGTATTTT.

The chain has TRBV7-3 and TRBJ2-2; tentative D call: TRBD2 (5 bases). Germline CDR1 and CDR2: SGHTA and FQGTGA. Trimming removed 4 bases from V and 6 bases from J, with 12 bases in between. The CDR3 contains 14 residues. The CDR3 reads CASSSSRGSGELFF. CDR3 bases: TGTGCCAGCAGCTCCTCTCGAGGGTCCGGGGAGCTGTTTTTT.

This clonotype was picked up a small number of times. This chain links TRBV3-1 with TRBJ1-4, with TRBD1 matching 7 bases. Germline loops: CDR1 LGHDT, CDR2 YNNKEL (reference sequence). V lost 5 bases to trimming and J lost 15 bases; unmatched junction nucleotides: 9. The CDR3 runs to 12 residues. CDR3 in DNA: TGTGCCAGCAGCTCGAGACAGGGTCGGTTGTTTTTT. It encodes CASSSRQGRLFF. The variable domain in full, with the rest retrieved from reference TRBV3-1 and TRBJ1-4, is DTAVSQTPKYLVTQMGNDKSIKCEQNLGHDTMYWYKQDSKKFLKIMFSYNNKELIINETVPNRFSPKSPDKAHLNLHINSLELGDSAVYFCASSSRQGRLFFGSGTQLSVL.

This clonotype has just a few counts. This CDR3 is CASSLINTGRGGYTF. CDR3 nucleotides: TGTGCCAGCAGTTTAATTAACACAGGGAGAGGTGGCTACACCTTC. This rearrangement joins TRBV12-3 or TRBV12-4 to TRBJ1-2; D is possibly TRBD1 (6 bases). V was pared by 2 bases and J by 7 bases, with 17 bases between. This CDR3 contains 15 residues.

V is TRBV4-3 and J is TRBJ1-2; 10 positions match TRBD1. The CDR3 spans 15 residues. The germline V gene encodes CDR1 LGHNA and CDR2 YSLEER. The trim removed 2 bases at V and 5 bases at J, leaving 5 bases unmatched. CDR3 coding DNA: TGCGCCAGCAGCCAACGGACAGGGGGGGTATATGGCTACACCTTC. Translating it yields CASSQRTGGVYGYTF.

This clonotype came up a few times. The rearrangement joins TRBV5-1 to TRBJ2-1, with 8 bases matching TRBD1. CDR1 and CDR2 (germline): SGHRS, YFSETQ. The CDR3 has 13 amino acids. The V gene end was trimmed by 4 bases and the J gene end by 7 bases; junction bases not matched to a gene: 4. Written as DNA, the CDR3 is TGCGCCAGCAGCGGTAGACAGGGGAATGAGCAGTTCTTC. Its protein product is CASSGRQGNEQFF.

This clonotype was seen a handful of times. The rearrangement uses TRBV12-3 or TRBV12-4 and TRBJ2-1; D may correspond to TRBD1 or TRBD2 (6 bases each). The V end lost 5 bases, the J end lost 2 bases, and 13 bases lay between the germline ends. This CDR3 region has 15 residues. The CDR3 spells CASSGGQGPYNEQFF. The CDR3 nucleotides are TGTGCCAGCAGTGGGGGGCAGGGACCCTACAATGAGCAGTTCTTC.

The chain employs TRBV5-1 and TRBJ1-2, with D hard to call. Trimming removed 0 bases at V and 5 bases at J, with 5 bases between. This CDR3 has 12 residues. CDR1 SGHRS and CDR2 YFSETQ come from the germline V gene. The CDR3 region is CASSLATYGYTF. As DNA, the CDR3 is TGCGCCAGCAGCTTGGCCACGTATGGCTACACCTTC.

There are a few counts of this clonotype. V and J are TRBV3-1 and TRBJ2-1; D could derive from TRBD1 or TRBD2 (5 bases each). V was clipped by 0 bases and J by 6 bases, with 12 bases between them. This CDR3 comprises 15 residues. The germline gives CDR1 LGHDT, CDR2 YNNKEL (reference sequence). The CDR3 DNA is TGTGCCAGCAGCCAAGATCCAACGGGACCCAATGAGCAGTTCTTC. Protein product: CASSQDPTGPNEQFF.

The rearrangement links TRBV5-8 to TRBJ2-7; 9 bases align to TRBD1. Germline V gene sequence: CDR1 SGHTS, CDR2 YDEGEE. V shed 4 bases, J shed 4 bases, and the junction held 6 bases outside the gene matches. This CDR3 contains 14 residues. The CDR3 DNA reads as TGTGCCAGCAGCGACCGGGACAGGGCTTACGAGCAGTACTTC. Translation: CASSDRDRAYEQYF.

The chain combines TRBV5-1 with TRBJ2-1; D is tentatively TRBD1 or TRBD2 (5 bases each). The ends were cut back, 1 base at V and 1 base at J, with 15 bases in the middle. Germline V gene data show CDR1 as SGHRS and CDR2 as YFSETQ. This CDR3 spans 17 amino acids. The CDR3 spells CASSLLGQWGSYNEQFF. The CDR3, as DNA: TGCGCCAGCAGCTTGTTGGGTCAATGGGGGTCCTACAATGAGCAGTTCTTC. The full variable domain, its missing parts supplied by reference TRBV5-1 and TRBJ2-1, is KAGVTQTPRYLIKTRGQQVTLSCSPISGHRSVSWYQQTPGQGLQFLFEYFSETQRNKGNFPGRFSGRQFSNSRSEMNVSTLELGDSALYLCASSLLGQWGSYNEQFFGPGTRLTVL.

The CDR3 region has the DNA TGCAGTGCTAGTCCCATTGCAGGGGGAGTTGGCGCAGATACGCAGTATTTT. Protein sequence: CSASPIAGGVGADTQYF. The J gene is TRBJ2-3, the V gene TRBV20-1; 7 positions agree with TRBD1. The V segment lost 3 bases and the J segment 4 bases; nucleotides outside the gene matches: 16. Germline assignment: CDR1 DFQATT and CDR2 SNEGSKA (reference sequence). The CDR3 has 17 amino acids.

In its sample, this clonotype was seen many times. This CDR3 reads CASSLLGGPNTEAFF. CDR3 DNA: TGTGCCAGCAGCTTACTGGGCGGACCGAACACTGAAGCTTTCTTT. The rearrangement links TRBV7-3 to TRBJ1-1; D is unresolved. This CDR3 region has 15 residues. Germline CDR1 and CDR2: SGHTA and FQGTGA. The germline V and J ends were trimmed by 2 bases and 1 base, with 11 bases remaining between them.

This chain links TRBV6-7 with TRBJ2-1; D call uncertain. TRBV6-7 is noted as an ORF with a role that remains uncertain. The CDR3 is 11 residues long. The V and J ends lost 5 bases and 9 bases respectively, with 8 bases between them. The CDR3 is CASSIVCEQFF. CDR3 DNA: TGTGCCAGCAGTATAGTTTGTGAGCAGTTCTTC.

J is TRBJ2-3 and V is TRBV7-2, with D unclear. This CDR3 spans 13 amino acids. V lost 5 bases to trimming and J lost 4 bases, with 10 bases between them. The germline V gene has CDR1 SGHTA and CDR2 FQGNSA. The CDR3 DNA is TGTGCCAGCAGCCCTTTTTCAGCAGATACGCAGTATTTT. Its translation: CASSPFSADTQYF.

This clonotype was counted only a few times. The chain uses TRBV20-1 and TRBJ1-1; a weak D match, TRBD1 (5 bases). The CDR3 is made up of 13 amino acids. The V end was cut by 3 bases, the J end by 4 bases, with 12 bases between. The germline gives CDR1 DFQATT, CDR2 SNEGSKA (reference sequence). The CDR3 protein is CSARAQGSTEAFF. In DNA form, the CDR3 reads TGCAGTGCTAGGGCCCAGGGCTCCACTGAAGCTTTCTTT.